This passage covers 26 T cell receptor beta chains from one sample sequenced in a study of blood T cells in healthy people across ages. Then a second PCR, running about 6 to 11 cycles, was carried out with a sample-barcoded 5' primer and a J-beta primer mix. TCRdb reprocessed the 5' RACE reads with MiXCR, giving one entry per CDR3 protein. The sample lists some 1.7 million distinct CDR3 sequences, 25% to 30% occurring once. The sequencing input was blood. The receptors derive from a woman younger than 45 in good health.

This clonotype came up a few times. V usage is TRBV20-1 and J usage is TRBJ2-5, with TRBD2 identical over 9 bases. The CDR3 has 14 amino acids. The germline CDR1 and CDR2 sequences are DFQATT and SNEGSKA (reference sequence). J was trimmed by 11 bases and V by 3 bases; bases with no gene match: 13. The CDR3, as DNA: TGCAGTGCTAGTCGGTCTAGCGGGAACAATGAGCAGTACTTC. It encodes CSASRSSGNNEQYF.

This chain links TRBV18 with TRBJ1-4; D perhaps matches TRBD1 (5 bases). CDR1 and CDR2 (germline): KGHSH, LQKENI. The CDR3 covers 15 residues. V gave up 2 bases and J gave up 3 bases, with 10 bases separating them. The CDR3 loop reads CASSPATEANEKLFF. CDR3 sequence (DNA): TGTGCCAGCTCACCAGCGACAGAAGCTAATGAAAAACTGTTTTTT.

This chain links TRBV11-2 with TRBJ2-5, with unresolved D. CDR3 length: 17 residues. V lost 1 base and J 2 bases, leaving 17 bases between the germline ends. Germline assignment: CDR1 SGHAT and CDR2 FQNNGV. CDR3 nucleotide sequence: TGTGCCAGCAGCTTAGCGTTGGGCGTTGGTGGACAAGAGACCCAGTACTTC. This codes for CASSLALGVGGQETQYF.

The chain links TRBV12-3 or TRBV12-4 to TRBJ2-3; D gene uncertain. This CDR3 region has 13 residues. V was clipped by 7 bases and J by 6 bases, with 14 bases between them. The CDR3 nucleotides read TGTGCCAGCACCGGCCATATCGGGGATACGCAGTATTTT. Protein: CASTGHIGDTQYF.

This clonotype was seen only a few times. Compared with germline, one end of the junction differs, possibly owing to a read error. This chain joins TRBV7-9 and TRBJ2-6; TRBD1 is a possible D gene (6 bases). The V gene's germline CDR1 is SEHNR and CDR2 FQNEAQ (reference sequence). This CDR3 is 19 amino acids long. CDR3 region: CASSLGGMGQLSGANVRTF. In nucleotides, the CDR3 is TGTGCCAGCAGCTTGGGTGGCATGGGACAACTCTCTGGGGCCAACGTCCGGACTTTC.

The CDR3 nucleotides are TGTGCCAGCAGCCCCGGCCTAGCGGGGGGTCGCACAGATACGCAGTATTTT. As protein: CASSPGLAGGRTDTQYF. The chain joins TRBV7-2 to TRBJ2-3, with TRBD2 matching 11 bases. V lost 5 bases, J lost 1 base, and 8 bases stayed unmatched. This CDR3 region has 17 residues. Germline CDR1 and CDR2: SGHTA and FQGNSA.

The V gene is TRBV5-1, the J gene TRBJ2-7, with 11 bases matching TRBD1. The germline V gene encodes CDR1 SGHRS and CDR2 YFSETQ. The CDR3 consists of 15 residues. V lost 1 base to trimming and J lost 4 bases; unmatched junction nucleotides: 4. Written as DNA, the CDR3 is TGCGCCAGCAGCTTGCCGGGACAGGGGGGTTACGAGCAGTACTTC. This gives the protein CASSLPGQGGYEQYF.

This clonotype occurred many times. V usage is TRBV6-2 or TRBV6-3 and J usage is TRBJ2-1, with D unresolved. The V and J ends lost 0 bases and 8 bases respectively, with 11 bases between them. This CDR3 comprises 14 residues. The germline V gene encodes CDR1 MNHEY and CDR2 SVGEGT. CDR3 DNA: TGTGCCAGCAGTTACTCAGGGCATTCGGATGAGCAGTTCTTC. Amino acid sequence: CASSYSGHSDEQFF.

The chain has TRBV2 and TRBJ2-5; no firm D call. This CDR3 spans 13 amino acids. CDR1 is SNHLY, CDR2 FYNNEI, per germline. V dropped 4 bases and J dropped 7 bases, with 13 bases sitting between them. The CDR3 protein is CASSAGVKGTQYF. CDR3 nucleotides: TGTGCCAGCAGTGCAGGAGTAAAAGGGACCCAGTACTTC.

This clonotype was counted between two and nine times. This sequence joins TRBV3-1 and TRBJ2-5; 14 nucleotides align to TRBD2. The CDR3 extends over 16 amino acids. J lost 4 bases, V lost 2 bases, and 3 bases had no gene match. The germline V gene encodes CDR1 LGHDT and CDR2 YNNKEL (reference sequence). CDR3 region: CASSQLGTSGGETQYF. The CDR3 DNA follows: TGTGCCAGCAGCCAACTTGGGACTAGCGGGGGAGAGACCCAGTACTTC.

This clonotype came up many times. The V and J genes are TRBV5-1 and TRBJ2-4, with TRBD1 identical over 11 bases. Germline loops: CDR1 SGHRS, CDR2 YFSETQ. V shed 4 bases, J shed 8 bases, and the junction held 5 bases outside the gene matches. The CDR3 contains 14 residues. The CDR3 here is CASSHGTGGYIQYF. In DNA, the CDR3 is TGCGCCAGCAGCCACGGGACAGGGGGTTACATTCAGTACTTC.

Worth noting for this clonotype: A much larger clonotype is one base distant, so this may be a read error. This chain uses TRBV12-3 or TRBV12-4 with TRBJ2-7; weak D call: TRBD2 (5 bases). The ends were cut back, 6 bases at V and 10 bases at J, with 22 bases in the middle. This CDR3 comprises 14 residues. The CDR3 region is CASRPLGFKEAQYF. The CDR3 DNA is TGTGCCAGCAGGCCACTAGGGTTCAAAGAGGCCCAGTACTTC.

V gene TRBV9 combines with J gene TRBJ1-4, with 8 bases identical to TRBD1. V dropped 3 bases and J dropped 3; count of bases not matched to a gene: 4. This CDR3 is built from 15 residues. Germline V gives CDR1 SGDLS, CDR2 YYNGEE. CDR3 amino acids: CASSEGQAANEKLFF. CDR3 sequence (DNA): TGTGCCAGCAGCGAGGGACAGGCAGCTAATGAAAAACTGTTTTTT.

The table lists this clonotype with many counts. The CDR3 nucleotides are TGTGCCAGCAGCTCTAGCTCGGGACCATTACAAGAGACCCAGTACTTC. This codes for CASSSSSGPLQETQYF. This chain uses TRBV7-7 with TRBJ2-5, with D perhaps matching TRBD1 or TRBD2 (5 bases each). V gave up 4 bases and J gave up 2 bases, with 17 bases separating them. Germline V gene data show CDR1 as SSHAT and CDR2 as FNYEAQ (reference sequence). The CDR3 consists of 16 residues.

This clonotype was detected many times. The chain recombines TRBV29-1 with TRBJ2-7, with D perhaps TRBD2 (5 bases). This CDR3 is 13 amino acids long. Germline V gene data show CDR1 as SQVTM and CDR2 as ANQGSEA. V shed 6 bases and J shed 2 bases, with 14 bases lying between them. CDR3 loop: CSVGGSYPYEQYF. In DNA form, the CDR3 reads TGCAGCGTGGGCGGGTCCTACCCCTACGAGCAGTACTTC.

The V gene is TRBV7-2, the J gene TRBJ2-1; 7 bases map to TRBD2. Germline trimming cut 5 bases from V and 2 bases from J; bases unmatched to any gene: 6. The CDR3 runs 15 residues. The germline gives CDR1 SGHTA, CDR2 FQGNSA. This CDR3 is CASSVSGVPYNEQFF. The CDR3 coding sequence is TGTGCCAGCAGCGTCAGCGGGGTTCCCTACAATGAGCAGTTCTTC.

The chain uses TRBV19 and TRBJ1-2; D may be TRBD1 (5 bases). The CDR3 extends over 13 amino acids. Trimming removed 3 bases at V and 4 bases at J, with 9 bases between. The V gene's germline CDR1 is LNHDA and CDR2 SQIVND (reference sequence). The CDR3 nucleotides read TGTGCCAGTAGTATCCTCGGGACCTATGGCTACACCTTC. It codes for CASSILGTYGYTF. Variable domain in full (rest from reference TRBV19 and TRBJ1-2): DGGITQSPKYLFRKEGQNVTLSCEQNLNHDAMYWYRQDPGQGLRLIYYSQIVNDFQKGDIAEGYSVSREKKESFPLTVTSAQKNPTAFYLCASSILGTYGYTFGSGTRLTVV.

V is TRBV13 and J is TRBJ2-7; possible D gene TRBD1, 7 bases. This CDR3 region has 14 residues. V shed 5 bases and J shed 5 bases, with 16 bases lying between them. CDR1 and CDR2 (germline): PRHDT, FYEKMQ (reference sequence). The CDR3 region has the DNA TGTGCCAGCAGCACCAGGGGGGAAGCAGACGAGCAGTACTTC. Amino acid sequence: CASSTRGEADEQYF.

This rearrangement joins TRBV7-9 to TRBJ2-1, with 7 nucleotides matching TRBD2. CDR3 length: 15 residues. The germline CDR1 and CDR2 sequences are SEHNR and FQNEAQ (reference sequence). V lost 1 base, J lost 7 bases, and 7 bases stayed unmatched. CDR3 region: CASSLGAGAVNEQFF. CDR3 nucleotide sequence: TGTGCCAGCAGCTTAGGGGCGGGAGCGGTAAATGAGCAGTTCTTC.

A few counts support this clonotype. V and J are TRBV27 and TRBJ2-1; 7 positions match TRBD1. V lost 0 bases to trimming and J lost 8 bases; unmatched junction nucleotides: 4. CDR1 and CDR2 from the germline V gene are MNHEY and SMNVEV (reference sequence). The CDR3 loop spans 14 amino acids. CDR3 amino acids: CASSLSQGVDEQFF. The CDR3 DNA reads TGTGCCAGCAGTTTATCGCAGGGGGTGGATGAGCAGTTCTTC.

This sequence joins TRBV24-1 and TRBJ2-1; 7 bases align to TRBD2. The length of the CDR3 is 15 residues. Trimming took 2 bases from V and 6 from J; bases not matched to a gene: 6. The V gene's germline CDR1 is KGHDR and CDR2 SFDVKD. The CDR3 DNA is TGTGCCACCAGTGATTCGGGCGGGAGAGCCAATGAGCAGTTCTTC. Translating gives CATSDSGGRANEQFF.

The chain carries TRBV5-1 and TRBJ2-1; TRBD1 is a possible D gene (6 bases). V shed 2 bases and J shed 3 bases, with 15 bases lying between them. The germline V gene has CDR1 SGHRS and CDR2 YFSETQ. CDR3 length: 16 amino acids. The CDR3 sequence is CASSFGSGAGYNEQFF. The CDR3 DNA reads TGCGCCAGCAGCTTTGGGTCAGGGGCGGGCTACAATGAGCAGTTCTTC.

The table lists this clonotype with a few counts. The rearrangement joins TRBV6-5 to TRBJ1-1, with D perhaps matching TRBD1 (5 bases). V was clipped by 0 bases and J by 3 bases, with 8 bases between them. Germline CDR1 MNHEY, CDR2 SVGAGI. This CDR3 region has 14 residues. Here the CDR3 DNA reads TGTGCCAGCAGTTACTCGTGGGGGGACACTGAAGCTTTCTTT. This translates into CASSYSWGDTEAFF.

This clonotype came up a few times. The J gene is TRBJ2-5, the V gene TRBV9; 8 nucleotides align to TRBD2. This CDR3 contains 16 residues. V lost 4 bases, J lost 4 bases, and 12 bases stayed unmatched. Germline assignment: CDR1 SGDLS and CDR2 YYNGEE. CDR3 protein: CASSTYFGGAAETQYF. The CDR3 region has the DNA TGTGCCAGCAGCACGTACTTCGGGGGGGCGGCAGAGACCCAGTACTTC.

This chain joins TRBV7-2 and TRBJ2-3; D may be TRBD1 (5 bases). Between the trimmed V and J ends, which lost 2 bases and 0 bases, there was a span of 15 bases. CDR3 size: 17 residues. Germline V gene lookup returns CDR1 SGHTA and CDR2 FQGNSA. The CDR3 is CASSLFGAPDSTDTQYF. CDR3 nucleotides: TGTGCCAGCAGCTTATTTGGGGCCCCGGACAGCACAGATACGCAGTATTTT.

CDR3 nucleotides: TGTGCCAGCAGCCGAGGAGGGACTACTAACTATGGCTACACCTTC. It specifies CASSRGGTTNYGYTF. The chain combines TRBV6-5 with TRBJ1-2; a weak D match, TRBD1 (5 bases). The CDR3 runs to 15 residues. Germline CDR1 is MNHEY and CDR2 is SVGAGI. Trimming took 6 bases from V and 0 from J, leaving 14 bases between them.